This T cell receptor (beta chain) was sequenced in a study of cytomegalovirus exposure and HLA in healthy donors. Amplification used 60 Vbeta primers and 13 Jbeta primers. Libraries were prepared by immunoSEQ multiplex PCR; TCRdb keeps only in-frame clonotypes and omits some of them. The profile covers around 200,000 clones, with roughly 77% appearing a single time and approximately 3% taken by the ten largest. Material for sequencing was PBMCs. The sequence came from a woman under 40 in good health and CMV-seropositive.

For the CDR3, the DNA is TGTGCCAGCAGTTACGATCTGGGGAGTGAGCAGTTCTTC. Translating it yields CASSYDLGSEQFF. The chain is built from TRBV6-6 and TRBJ2-1, with D maybe TRBD2 (5 bases). V was pared by 2 bases and J by 9 bases, with 11 bases between. CDR3 length: 13 residues. The V gene's germline CDR1 is MNHNY and CDR2 SVGAGI (reference sequence).